In its sample, the clone carrying this T cell receptor (beta chain) was seen once. Its cognate antigen is unknown. These data belong to a study of T cell responses to AZD1222 COVID-19 vaccine. Study background: Pooling covered second doses at about 4 or about 12 weeks.

Trimming pared 7 bases from V and 7 bases from J, leaving 19 bases between. Looked up from germline, CDR1 is SNHLY and CDR2 is FYNNEI. The CDR3 runs to 14 residues. Some clones are missing from TCRdb's copy, which holds only in-frame ones; the method was immunoSEQ multiplex PCR. The sample lists tens of thousands of clones; 87% were seen once. Findings of the study overall: Within unmutated variant regions lay the reported targets of nearly half of spike-specific TCRs. At baseline, just five or six AZD1222 recipients tested seropositive.

The sequence derives from an adult in good health. The chain joins TRBV2 to TRBJ1-1, with D possibly TRBD1 on 5 matching bases. Source: peripheral blood, taken on day 0 of AZD1222 vaccination. CDR3 region: CASNVGTTGSEAFF. CDR3 coding DNA: TGTGCCAGCAATGTTGGAACCACAGGAAGTGAAGCTTTCTTT.